Listed here are 7 T cell receptor beta chains from one sample, sequenced in a study of cytomegalovirus exposure and HLA in healthy donors. 13 Jbeta primers and 60 Vbeta primers were used for the PCR. The data were produced by immunoSEQ multiplex PCR, yet TCRdb's version contains in-frame clones alone and is incomplete. The sample includes some 130,000 clones, roughly 80% of them seen just once. The sample consisted of PBMCs. The source of these receptors is a man aged 35 to 55 in good health and CMV-seronegative.

This clone has just a few counts. V and J are TRBV19 and TRBJ2-3; D uncertain. Trimming pared 3 bases from V and 2 bases from J, leaving 9 bases between. The CDR3 extends over 14 amino acids. Germline V CDR1 and CDR2: LNHDA, SQIVND (reference sequence). For the CDR3, the DNA is TGTGCCAGTAGTATCAGGCAGTTCACAGATACGCAGTATTTT. Its protein is CASSIRQFTDTQYF.

The V gene is TRBV2, the J gene TRBJ2-1; 11 positions agree with TRBD2. Germline CDR1 is SNHLY and CDR2 is FYNNEI. This CDR3 is 15 amino acids long. Trimming cost V 6 bases and J 6 bases; bases outside gene matches: 7. The CDR3, as DNA: TGTGCCAGCAGGGTAGCGGGAGGGCCCTCCAATGAGCAGTTCTTC. The encoded protein is CASRVAGGPSNEQFF.

This chain joins TRBV2 and TRBJ2-2; D might be TRBD2 (6 bases). Germline CDR1 SNHLY, CDR2 FYNNEI. The CDR3 sequence is 14 residues long. V was pared by 5 bases and J by 0 bases, with 7 bases between. CDR3: CASSQRANTGELFF. The CDR3 bases are TGTGCCAGCAGTCAGCGGGCGAACACCGGGGAGCTGTTTTTT.

The chain employs TRBV7-9 and TRBJ2-1; a weak D match, TRBD2 (5 bases). Trimming took 5 bases from V and 2 from J, leaving 22 bases between them. The CDR3 consists of 18 residues. From germline, CDR1 is SEHNR and CDR2 FQNEAQ (reference sequence). CDR3 in amino acids: CASSPRRWESGPYNEQFF. The DNA for the CDR3 is TGTGCCAGCAGCCCACGTCGATGGGAGAGCGGCCCCTACAATGAGCAGTTCTTC.

The chain is built from TRBV19 and TRBJ1-1; TRBD1 might be the D (5 bases). The germline V gene encodes CDR1 LNHDA and CDR2 SQIVND (reference sequence). This CDR3 spans 13 amino acids. V was cut by 6 bases and J by 8 bases, with 16 bases left in between. DNA for the CDR3: TGTGCCAGTAGCCCATGGCGGGGCTTGGAAGCTTTCTTT. Translation: CASSPWRGLEAFF.

The J gene is TRBJ1-1, the V gene TRBV7-3; D is unclear. This CDR3 has 13 residues. Trimming took 0 bases from V and 5 from J, leaving 7 bases between them. Germline lookup yields CDR1 SGHTA and CDR2 FQGTGA. CDR3 sequence reads: CASSLTILTEAFF. In DNA form, the CDR3 reads TGTGCCAGCAGCTTAACCATTTTGACTGAAGCTTTCTTT.

The chain links TRBV23-1 to TRBJ2-5; D is uncertain. TRBV23-1 is an ORF, with its function uncertain. Trimming took off 3 bases at V and 5 bases at J, with 16 bases between the two ends. CDR3 length equals 15 residues. This CDR3 is CASSHPPPVWETQYF. The CDR3 bases are TGCGCCAGCAGTCACCCCCCCCCGGTCTGGGAGACCCAGTACTTC.